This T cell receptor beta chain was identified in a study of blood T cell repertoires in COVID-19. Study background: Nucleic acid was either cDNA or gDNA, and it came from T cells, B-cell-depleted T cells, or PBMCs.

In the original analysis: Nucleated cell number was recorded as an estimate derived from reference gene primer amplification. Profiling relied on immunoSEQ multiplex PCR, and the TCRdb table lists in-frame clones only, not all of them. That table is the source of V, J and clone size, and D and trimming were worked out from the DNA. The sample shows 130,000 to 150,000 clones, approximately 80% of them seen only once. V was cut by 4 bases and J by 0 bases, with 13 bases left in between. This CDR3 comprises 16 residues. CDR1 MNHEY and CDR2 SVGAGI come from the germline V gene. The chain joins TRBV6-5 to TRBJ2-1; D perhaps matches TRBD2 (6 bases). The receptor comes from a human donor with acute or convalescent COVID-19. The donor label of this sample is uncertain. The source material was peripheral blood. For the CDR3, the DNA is TGTGCCAGCAGTTCGGGACTTCTGAGCTCCTACAATGAGCAGTTCTTC. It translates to CASSSGLLSSYNEQFF.